The sequence of this T cell receptor beta chain was determined in a study of blood T cell repertoires in COVID-19 (dated by TCRdb to the early 2020s). General notes on the study: Samples covering the acute and convalescent phases of COVID-19 were provided by collaborators in the United States, Italy and Spain. The sample metadata nearly always contained a de-identified subject ID, COVID-19 status, age in years and sex. The samples were drawn from two sources: the first 160 participants of the ongoing ImmuneRACE study, and 1,000 to 1,500 subjects contributed by 6 global collaborators. The repertoires were made available in a free public database intended to serve as a resource for research on the immune response to SARS-CoV-2. The material from the prospective study consisted of cDNA or gDNA derived from T cells, B-cell-depleted T cells, or PBMCs. Deeply sampled blood TCRbeta repertoires from subjects exposed to, actively infected with, or recovered from COVID-19 were included in the dataset. Where available, HLA class I and class II types were obtained from metadata supplied by the sample provider rather than from assay-based typing.

Overall study outcomes, separate from this receptor: The amount of clinical and demographic metadata varied by source and participant and was provided uncurated.

The CDR3 goes from the cysteine to the phenylalanine over 13 residues. The sequence is cut down to CDR3 DNA, 39 bases in frame from base 1. The germline V gene specifies SGHDN as CDR1 and FVKESK as CDR2. V lost 2 bases and J lost 8 bases; the stretch between them is 10 bases long. One collaborating source in Seattle enrolled patients during active infection and followed them longitudinally through the course of disease. Collaborating institutions collected whole blood in K2EDTA tubes following their own protocols. For TCRbeta analysis, collaborator samples were shipped as frozen whole blood, as isolated PBMCs, or as DNA extracted from either sample type. TCRbeta CDR3 regions were amplified from genomic DNA by means of the immunoSEQ Assay, a bias-controlled multiplex PCR. For the original study's pipeline: Within the assay, amplification of reference gene primers was used to estimate how many nucleated cells each sample contained. To quantify the absolute abundance of each unique TCRbeta CDR3 rearrangement, sequence reads were collapsed and filtered. Productive Simpson clonality was computed per sample as the square root of Simpson's diversity index over productive rearrangements. TCRdb took this table from immuneACCESS and kept in-frame rearrangements with V and J called. Such tables lack part of the clones; where checked against another copy, unresolved V genes explain under half of the gap, and the rest is unexplained. That table supplies the V and J calls and clone size; D and trimming were determined from the DNA. This sample lists approximately 350,000 clones; approximately 88% were detected once. Together, the top ten hold about 3% of the sample.

Remarks on this clone: Its specific antigen is unknown. No much larger clone is present one base from it, and per-base qualities are unavailable.

Recombination joined TRBV14 with TRBJ2-1; tentative D gene TRBD1, with 6 bases matching. Sequences were obtained from peripheral blood. The receptor's source is a woman between 25 and 40 years old with COVID-19, enrolled during active disease. The nucleotide sequence reads as follows: TGTGCCAGCAGCCAAAACAGGGTCGATGAGCAGTTCTTC. Translation gives CASSQNRVDEQFF.